The sequence of this T cell receptor beta chain was determined in a study of cytomegalovirus exposure and HLA in healthy donors. Germline lookup yields CDR1 SGHVS and CDR2 FQNEAQ. With 1 base clipped from V and 0 bases from J, the junction kept 5 bases outside the gene matches. The CDR3 covers 17 residues. 13 Jbeta primers and 60 Vbeta primers were used for the PCR. Clones were read by immunoSEQ multiplex PCR, and TCRdb kept only the in-frame ones, dropping some. The data show over 100,000 clones, with around four fifths seen just once and around 5% held by the top ten. Sequencing was done on a sample of PBMCs. V usage is TRBV7-8 and J usage is TRBJ2-1; 8 nucleotides agree with TRBD2. This receptor was taken from a young man in good health and CMV-seronegative. The CDR3 DNA follows: TGTGCCAGCAGCTTAGTCGCTAGCGGGCACTCCTACAATGAGCAGTTCTTC. Protein: CASSLVASGHSYNEQFF.